This TCR beta chain was obtained from a study of beta chain features in type 1 diabetes. This CDR3 contains 12 residues. V was shortened by 1 base and J by 0 bases, with 4 bases between the two germline ends. Germline CDR1 and CDR2: GTSNPN and SVGIG (reference sequence). Study results and limitations: The study left unresolved whether HLA type influences TCRB rearrangement. Moderately but significantly shorter TCRB CDR3s were found in Type 1 diabetes patients in all four CD4+ subsets.

Reverse transcribing all isolated RNA meant expressed TCRB transcripts were sequenced. About 3.6 million reads per sample on average were obtained from naive, central memory and regulatory T cell samples. The protocol was immunoSEQ multiplex PCR, while the TCRdb copy is restricted to in-frame clones and leaves out a portion. The repertoire has about 280,000 clones, 15% of them found once; the top ten carry roughly 0.015%. Purity exceeding 95% was reached by all sorted populations. In its sample, this clone was seen a few times. The antigen is unknown. The sample comprised naive CD4+ T cells from blood. This rearrangement joins TRBV30 to TRBJ2-7; D is uncertain. This TCR derives from a man aged 18 to 29 with type 1 diabetes. The CDR3 bases are TGTGCCTGGAGTGATCTCTCCTACGAGCAGTACTTC. The encoded protein is CAWSDLSYEQYF.